Each of the 18 T cell receptor beta chains below was sequenced from the same sample in a study of PD-1 blockade in classical Hodgkin lymphoma. Exposure to brentuximab vedotin varied, and each patient had relapsed following autologous stem cell transplantation. Measured with immunoSEQ multiplex PCR; TCRdb has only the in-frame clones, and not every one. The repertoire holds fewer than 25,000 clones, with approximately 80% as singletons. The sequences come from peripheral blood mononuclear cells (PBMCs), collected at baseline. These receptors were collected from a human donor with classical Hodgkin lymphoma.

This clone was seen a few times. The chain joins TRBV21-1 to TRBJ1-6. TRBV21-1 is a pseudogene locus. CDR3 length: 17 residues. The CDR3 DNA reads as TGTGCCAGCAGCAAATTCGCAGTGAGCTCCTATAATTCACCCCTCCACTTT. This gives the protein CASSKFAVSSYNSPLHF.

V is TRBV7-9 and J is TRBJ2-4; TRBD1 aligns across 7 bases. V gave up 4 bases and J gave up 8 bases; unmatched junction bases: 11. Per the germline V gene, CDR1 is SEHNR and CDR2 is FQNEAQ (reference sequence). The CDR3 runs to 15 residues. The CDR3 sequence: CASSSAAATGYIQYF. DNA of the CDR3: TGTGCCAGCAGCTCAGCGGCTGCGACAGGGTACATTCAGTACTTC.

The gene calls are TRBV5-4 and TRBJ1-2; 8 bases agree with TRBD1. Germline V CDR1 and CDR2: SGHNT, YYREEE (reference sequence). The V and J ends lost 0 bases and 5 bases, in that order; junction bases with no gene match: 9. The CDR3 is 16 residues long. The DNA of the CDR3 is TGTGCCAGCAGCTTGGTCCCGGGGCAGGGGGCATATGGCTACACCTTC. Translating gives CASSLVPGQGAYGYTF.

This clone was counted once. This sequence joins TRBV11-2 and TRBJ2-1; no definite D call. From germline, CDR1 is SGHAT and CDR2 FQNNGV. Trimming took 0 bases from V and 9 from J, leaving 12 bases between them. The CDR3 covers 14 residues. DNA of the CDR3: TGTGCCAGCAGCTTAGATTTCGAGCTATCTGAGCAGTTCTTC. Translated: CASSLDFELSEQFF. Supplemented by reference TRBV11-2 and TRBJ2-1, the full variable domain reads EAGVAQSPRYKIIEKRQSVAFWCNPISGHATLYWYQQILGQGPKLLIQFQNNGVVDDSQLPKDRFSAERLKGVDSTLKIQPAKLEDSAVYLCASSLDFELSEQFFGPGTRLTVL.

The chain couples TRBV15 to TRBJ2-7; D remains ambiguous. In germline, CDR1 is LNHNV, CDR2 YYDKDF (reference sequence). V lost 1 base, J lost 2 bases, and 6 bases lay in between. This CDR3 has 13 amino acids. The CDR3 DNA is TGTGCCACCAGCAGAGGGGTCACCTACGAGCAGTACTTC. As protein: CATSRGVTYEQYF.

V gene TRBV4-1 combines with J gene TRBJ2-2; 7 positions match TRBD1. V shed 6 bases and J 2 bases; nucleotides not matched to a gene: 6. The germline CDR1 and CDR2 sequences are MGHRA and YSYEKL. The CDR3 consists of 15 residues. CDR3 in DNA: TGCGCCAGCAGTCCCGGGACAGATAACACCGGGGAGCTGTTTTTT. Its translation is CASSPGTDNTGELFF.

Here the CDR3 reads CAISGRTSGGNRDYQETQYF. CDR3 sequence (DNA): TGTGCCATCAGTGGAAGAACTAGCGGGGGGAACCGAGACTACCAAGAGACCCAGTACTTC. The V gene is TRBV10-3, the J gene TRBJ2-5; 12 nucleotides match TRBD2. Germline values: CDR1 ENHRY, CDR2 SYGVKD. This CDR3 has 20 amino acids. After removal of 4 bases from V and 0 bases from J, the junction contained 15 bases not matched to a gene.

The rearrangement links TRBV11-2 to TRBJ1-2, with a possible D match to TRBD1 (6 bases). Germline V lookup: CDR1 SGHAT, CDR2 FQNNGV. This CDR3 contains 15 residues. V was pared by 5 bases and J by 0 bases, with 13 bases between. The CDR3 loop is CASSKTGFPNYGYTF. The CDR3 coding sequence is TGTGCCAGCAGCAAAACAGGGTTCCCTAACTATGGCTACACCTTC.

The gene calls are TRBV9 and TRBJ2-2; D unresolved. From germline, CDR1 is SGDLS and CDR2 YYNGEE. This CDR3 has 12 amino acids. Trimming removed 7 bases from V and 6 bases from J, with 10 bases in between. CDR3 region: CASGFLAGELFF. The CDR3, as DNA: TGTGCCAGCGGGTTCCTGGCCGGGGAGCTGTTTTTT.

This clone was observed a handful of times. The chain combines TRBV2 with TRBJ2-7, with a weak D call TRBD1 (5 bases). The CDR3 has 14 residues. Germline assignment: CDR1 SNHLY and CDR2 FYNNEI. Trimming took off 4 bases at V and 1 base at J, with 11 bases between the two ends. CDR3 bases: TGTGCCAGCAGTGCGATGGACAAGTCCTACGAGCAGTACTTC. It is translated as CASSAMDKSYEQYF.

This clone has just one count. The chain is built from TRBV4-2 and TRBJ2-7; maybe TRBD1 (6 bases). CDR1 LGHNA and CDR2 YNFKEQ come from the germline V gene. The CDR3 is made up of 18 amino acids. Deletions cut 4 bases from V and 6 bases from J, with 28 bases between. The CDR3 DNA follows: TGTGCCAGCAGCCCCCCCCCAGGACGGGAAACAGGGACCCGCGAGCAGTACTTC. Encoded protein: CASSPPPGRETGTREQYF.

This clone was counted a single time. This sequence joins TRBV9 and TRBJ1-1; D not resolved. The CDR3 spans 15 residues. The V end was cut by 0 bases, the J end by 4 bases, with 13 bases between. CDR1 is SGDLS, CDR2 YYNGEE, per germline. CDR3 in DNA: TGTGCCAGCAGCGTAGGGTTAGGTACGGGCACTGAAGCTTTCTTT. This translates into CASSVGLGTGTEAFF.

The chain combines TRBV28 with TRBJ1-3; D is unclear. Germline V CDR1 and CDR2: MDHEN, SYDVKM. V was trimmed by 2 bases and J by 7 bases, leaving 12 bases between them. This CDR3 spans 14 amino acids. The CDR3: CASSLGGVGNTIYF. CDR3 sequence (DNA): TGTGCCAGCAGTTTAGGAGGTGTGGGGAACACCATATATTTT.

This clone was counted only a few times. The V call is TRBV11-2, the J call TRBJ2-3; 15 nucleotides line up with TRBD2. The CDR3 totals 16 residues. Germline CDR1 and CDR2: SGHAT and FQNNGV. V shed 5 bases, J shed 5 bases, and the junction held 5 bases outside the gene matches. CDR3: CASSQGLAGGGDTQYF. CDR3 DNA: TGTGCCAGCAGCCAGGGACTAGCGGGGGGAGGAGATACGCAGTATTTT.

The rearrangement joins TRBV18 to TRBJ2-7; D possibly corresponds to TRBD2 (6 bases). Per the germline V gene, CDR1 is KGHSH and CDR2 is LQKENI. Trimming pared 5 bases from V and 0 bases from J, leaving 17 bases between. The CDR3 covers 16 residues. As DNA, the CDR3 is TGTGCCAGCTCATCCGTTTTTGAGACTAGCTCCTACGAGCAGTACTTC. It yields the protein CASSSVFETSSYEQYF.

This clone was picked up one time. The rearrangement joins TRBV30 to TRBJ2-1, with 7 positions matching TRBD1. Unmatched junction bases numbered 5, after V lost 2 bases and J lost 4 bases. The V gene's germline CDR1 is GTSNPN and CDR2 SVGIG (reference sequence). This CDR3 has 14 residues. CDR3 residues: CAWSYRTGYNEQFF. CDR3 DNA: TGTGCCTGGAGTTACCGGACAGGATACAATGAGCAGTTCTTC.

The rearrangement links TRBV5-4 to TRBJ2-1; D gene uncertain. Germline V gene lookup returns CDR1 SGHNT and CDR2 YYREEE (reference sequence). The CDR3 runs 14 residues. V was clipped by 4 bases and J by 8 bases, with 16 bases between them. The CDR3 reads CASSPPPPVYEQFF. CDR3 DNA: TGTGCCAGCAGCCCCCCACCCCCGGTTTATGAGCAGTTCTTC. Based on the CDR3 plus reference TRBV5-4 and TRBJ2-1, the full variable domain is ETGVTQSPTHLIKTRGQQVTLRCSSQSGHNTVSWYQQALGQGPQFIFQYYREEENGRGNFPPRFSGLQFPNYSSELNVNALELDDSALYLCASSPPPPVYEQFFGPGTRLTVL.

DNA for the CDR3: TGTGCCAGCAGTTTGGGGGGCCCGAACACCGGGGAGCTGTTTTTT. Amino acids: CASSLGGPNTGELFF. J is TRBJ2-2 and V is TRBV28; D may correspond to TRBD1 or TRBD2 (6 bases each). Germline loops: CDR1 MDHEN, CDR2 SYDVKM. V was clipped by 3 bases and J by 0 bases, with 8 bases between them. The CDR3 is made up of 15 amino acids. The variable domain in full, completed from reference TRBV28 and TRBJ2-2, reads DVKVTQSSRYLVKRTGEKVFLECVQDMDHENMFWYRQDPGLGLRLIYFSYDVKMKEKGDIPEGYSVSREKKERFSLILESASTNQTSMYLCASSLGGPNTGELFFGEGSRLTVL.